The entry that follows covers one TCR beta chain sequence. Method: immunoSEQ multiplex PCR; TCRdb's copy keeps in-frame clones and lacks some. The repertoire holds about 56,000 clones, with 90% to 95% as singletons. The data belong to a study of technical replicates of blood from four donors. The source of this sequence is a human donor in good health. Some clones in this sample may be carry-over from other donors' samples. The sequencing input was PBMCs.

The CDR3 DNA reads as TGTGCCAGCAGCCAATTACTCGGGGGACAGCACTATGGCTACACCTTC. Translation gives CASSQLLGGQHYGYTF. This sequence joins TRBV7-9 and TRBJ1-2, with 7 bases fitting TRBD1. The trim removed 5 bases at V and 3 bases at J, leaving 12 bases unmatched. Germline V gene lookup returns CDR1 SEHNR and CDR2 FQNEAQ (reference sequence). The CDR3 has 16 amino acids.